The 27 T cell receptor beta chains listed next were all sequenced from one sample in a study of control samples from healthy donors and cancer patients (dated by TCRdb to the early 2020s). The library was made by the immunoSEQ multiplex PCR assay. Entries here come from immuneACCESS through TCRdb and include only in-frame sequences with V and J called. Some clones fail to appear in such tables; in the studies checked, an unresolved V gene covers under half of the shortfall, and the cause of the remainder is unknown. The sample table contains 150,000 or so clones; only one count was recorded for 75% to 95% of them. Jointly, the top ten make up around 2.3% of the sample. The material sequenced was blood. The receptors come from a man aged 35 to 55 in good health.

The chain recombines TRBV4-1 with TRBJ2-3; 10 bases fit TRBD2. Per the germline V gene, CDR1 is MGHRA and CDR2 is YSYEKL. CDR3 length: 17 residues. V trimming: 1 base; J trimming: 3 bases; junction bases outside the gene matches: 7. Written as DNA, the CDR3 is TGCGCCAGCAGCCAAGGGCTCCTAGCGGGGGTTACAGATACGCAGTATTTT. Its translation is CASSQGLLAGVTDTQYF.

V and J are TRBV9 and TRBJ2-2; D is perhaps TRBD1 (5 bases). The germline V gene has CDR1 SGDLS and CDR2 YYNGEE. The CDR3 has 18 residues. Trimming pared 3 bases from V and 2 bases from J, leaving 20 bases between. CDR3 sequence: CASSELDGAGTNTGELFF. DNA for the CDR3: TGTGCCAGCAGCGAGTTGGATGGGGCAGGCACTAACACCGGGGAGCTGTTTTTT.

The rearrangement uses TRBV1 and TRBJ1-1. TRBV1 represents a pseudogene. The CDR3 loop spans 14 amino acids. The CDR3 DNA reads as TGCACCAGCAGCCAAGAGAAGATGAACACTGAAGCTTTCTTT. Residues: CTSSQEKMNTEAFF.

The CDR3 nucleotides are TGTGCCAGCAGCTTGGAGACAGGGAGATTCGGCAATGAGCAGTTCTTC. Its protein product is CASSLETGRFGNEQFF. The chain joins TRBV5-4 to TRBJ2-1, with 7 bases fitting TRBD1. The CDR3 runs 16 residues. CDR1 SGHNT and CDR2 YYREEE come from the germline V gene (reference sequence). V shed 0 bases, J shed 6 bases, and the junction held 9 bases outside the gene matches.

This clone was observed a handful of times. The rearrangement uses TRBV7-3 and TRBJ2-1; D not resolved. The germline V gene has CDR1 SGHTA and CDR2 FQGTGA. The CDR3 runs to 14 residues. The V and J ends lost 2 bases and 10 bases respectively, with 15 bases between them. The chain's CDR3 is CASSLSRPAGEQFF. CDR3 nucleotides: TGTGCCAGCAGCTTATCGAGGCCGGCCGGAGAGCAGTTCTTC. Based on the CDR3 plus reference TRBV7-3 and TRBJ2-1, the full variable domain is GAGVSQTPSNKVTEKGKYVELRCDPISGHTALYWYRQSLGQGPEFLIYFQGTGAADDSGLPNDRFFAVRPEGSVSTLKIQRTERGDSAVYLCASSLSRPAGEQFFGPGTRLTVL.

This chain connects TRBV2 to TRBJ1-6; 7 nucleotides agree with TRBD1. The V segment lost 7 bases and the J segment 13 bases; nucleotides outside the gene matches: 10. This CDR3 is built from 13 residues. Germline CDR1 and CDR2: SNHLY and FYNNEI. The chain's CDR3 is CASKTEAGGPLHF. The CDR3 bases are TGTGCCAGCAAGACGGAGGCAGGGGGTCCCCTCCACTTT.

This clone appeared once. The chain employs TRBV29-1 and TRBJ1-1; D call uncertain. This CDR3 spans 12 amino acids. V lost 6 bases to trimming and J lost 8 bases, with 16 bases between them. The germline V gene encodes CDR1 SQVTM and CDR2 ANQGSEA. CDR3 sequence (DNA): TGCAGCGTAGGAAACCCTCAGACAGAAGCTTTCTTT. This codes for CSVGNPQTEAFF. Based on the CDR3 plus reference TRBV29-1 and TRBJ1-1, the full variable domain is SAVISQKPSRDICQRGTSLTIQCQVDSQVTMMFWYRQQPGQSLTLIATANQGSEATYESGFVIDKFPISRPNLTFSTLTVSNMSPEDSSIYLCSVGNPQTEAFFGQGTRLTVV.

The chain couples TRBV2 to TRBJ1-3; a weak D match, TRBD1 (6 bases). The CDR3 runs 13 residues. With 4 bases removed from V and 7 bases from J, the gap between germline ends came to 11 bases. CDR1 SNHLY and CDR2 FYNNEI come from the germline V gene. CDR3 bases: TGTGCCAGCAGTGGGGCCAGGGGCAACACCATATATTTT. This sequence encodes CASSGARGNTIYF. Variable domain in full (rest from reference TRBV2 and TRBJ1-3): EPEVTQTPSHQVTQMGQEVILRCVPISNHLYFYWYRQILGQKVEFLVSFYNNEISEKSEIFDDQFSVERPDGSNFTLKIRSTKLEDSAMYFCASSGARGNTIYFGEGSWLTVV.

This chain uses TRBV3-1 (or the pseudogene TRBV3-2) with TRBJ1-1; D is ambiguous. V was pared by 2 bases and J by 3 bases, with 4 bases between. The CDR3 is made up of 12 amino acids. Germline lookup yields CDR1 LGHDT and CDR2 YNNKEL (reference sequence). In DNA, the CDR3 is TGTGCCAGCAGCCAACTTTACACTGAAGCTTTCTTT. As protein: CASSQLYTEAFF.

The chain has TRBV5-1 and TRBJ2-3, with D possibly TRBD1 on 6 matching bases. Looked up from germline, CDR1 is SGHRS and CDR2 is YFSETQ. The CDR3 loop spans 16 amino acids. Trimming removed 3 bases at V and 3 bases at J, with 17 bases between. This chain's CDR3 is CASSSRPGTLTDTQYF. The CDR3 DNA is TGCGCCAGCAGCTCCCGCCCCGGGACACTAACAGATACGCAGTATTTT.

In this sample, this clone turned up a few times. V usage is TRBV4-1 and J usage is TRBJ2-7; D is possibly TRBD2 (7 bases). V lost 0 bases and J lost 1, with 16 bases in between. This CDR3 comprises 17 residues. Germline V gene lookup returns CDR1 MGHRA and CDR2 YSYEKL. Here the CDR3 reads CASSQERGAGTSYEQYF. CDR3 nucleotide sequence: TGCGCCAGCAGCCAAGAGAGGGGAGCGGGGACATCCTACGAGCAGTACTTC.

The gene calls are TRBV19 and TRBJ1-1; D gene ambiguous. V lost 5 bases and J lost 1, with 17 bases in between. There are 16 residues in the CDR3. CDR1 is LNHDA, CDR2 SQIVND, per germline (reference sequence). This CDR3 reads CASSLRSRQENTEAFF. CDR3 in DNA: TGTGCCAGTAGTCTGAGGTCTCGACAAGAGAACACTGAAGCTTTCTTT.

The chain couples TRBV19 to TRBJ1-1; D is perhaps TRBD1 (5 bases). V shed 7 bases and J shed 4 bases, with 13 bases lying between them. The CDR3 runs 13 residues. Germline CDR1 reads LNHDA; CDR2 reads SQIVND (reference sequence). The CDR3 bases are TGTGCCAGTATGATTACGGGGGGCACTGAAGCTTTCTTT. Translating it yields CASMITGGTEAFF.

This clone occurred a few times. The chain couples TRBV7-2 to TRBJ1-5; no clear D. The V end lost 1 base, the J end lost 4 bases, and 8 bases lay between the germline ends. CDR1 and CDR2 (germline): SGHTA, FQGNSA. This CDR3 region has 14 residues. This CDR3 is CASSLVGQNQPQHF. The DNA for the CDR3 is TGTGCCAGCAGCTTAGTCGGTCAGAATCAGCCCCAGCATTTT.

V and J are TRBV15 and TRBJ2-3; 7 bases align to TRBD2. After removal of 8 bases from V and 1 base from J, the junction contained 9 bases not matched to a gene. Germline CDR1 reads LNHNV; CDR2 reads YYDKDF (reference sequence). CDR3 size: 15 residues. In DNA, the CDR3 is TGTGCCACCGTGGTGGGGGGGAGAGGCACAGATACGCAGTATTTT. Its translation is CATVVGGRGTDTQYF.

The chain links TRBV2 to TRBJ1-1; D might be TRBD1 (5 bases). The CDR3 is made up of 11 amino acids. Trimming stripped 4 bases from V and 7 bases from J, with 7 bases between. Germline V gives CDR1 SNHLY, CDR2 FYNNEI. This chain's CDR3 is CASSGGGEAFF. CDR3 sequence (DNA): TGTGCCAGCAGTGGGGGGGGTGAAGCTTTCTTT.

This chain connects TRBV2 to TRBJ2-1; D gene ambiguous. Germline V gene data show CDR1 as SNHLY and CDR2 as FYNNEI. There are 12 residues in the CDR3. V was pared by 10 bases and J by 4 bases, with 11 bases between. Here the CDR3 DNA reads TGTGCCACCCAAGTGGGGTACAATGAGCAGTTCTTC. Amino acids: CATQVGYNEQFF.

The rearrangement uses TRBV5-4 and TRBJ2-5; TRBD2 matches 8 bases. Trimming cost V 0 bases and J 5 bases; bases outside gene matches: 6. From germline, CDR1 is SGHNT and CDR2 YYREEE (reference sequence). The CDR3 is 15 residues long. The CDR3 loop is CASSLVTGGPETQYF. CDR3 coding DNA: TGTGCCAGCAGCTTGGTCACGGGGGGGCCGGAGACCCAGTACTTC.

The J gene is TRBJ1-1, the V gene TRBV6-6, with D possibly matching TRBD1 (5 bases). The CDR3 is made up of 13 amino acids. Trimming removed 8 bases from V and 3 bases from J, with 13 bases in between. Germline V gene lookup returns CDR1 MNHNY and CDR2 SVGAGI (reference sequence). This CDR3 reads CASGREPYTEAFF. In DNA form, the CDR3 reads TGTGCCAGCGGCAGGGAACCCTACACTGAAGCTTTCTTT.

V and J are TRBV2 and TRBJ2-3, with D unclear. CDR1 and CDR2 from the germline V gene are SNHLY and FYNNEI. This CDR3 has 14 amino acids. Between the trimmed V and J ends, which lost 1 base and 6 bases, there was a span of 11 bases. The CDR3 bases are TGTGCCAGCAGTGAAGTACCGAAAGGGGATACGCAGTATTTT. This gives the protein CASSEVPKGDTQYF.

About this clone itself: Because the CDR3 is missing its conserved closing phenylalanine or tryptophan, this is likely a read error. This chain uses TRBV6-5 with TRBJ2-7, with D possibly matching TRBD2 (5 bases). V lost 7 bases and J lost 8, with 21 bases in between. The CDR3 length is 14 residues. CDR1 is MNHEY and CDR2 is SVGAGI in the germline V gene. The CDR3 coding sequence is TGTGCCAGCAAAGGATTCCGAACCGCGGGTCAGCAGTACCTC. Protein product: CASKGFRTAGQQYL.

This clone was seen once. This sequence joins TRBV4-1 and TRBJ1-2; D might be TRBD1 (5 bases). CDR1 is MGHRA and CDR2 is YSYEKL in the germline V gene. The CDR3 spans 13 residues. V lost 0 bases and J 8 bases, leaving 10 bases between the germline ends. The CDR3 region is CASSQEGVRGYTF. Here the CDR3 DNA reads TGCGCCAGCAGCCAAGAGGGGGTTAGAGGCTACACCTTC.

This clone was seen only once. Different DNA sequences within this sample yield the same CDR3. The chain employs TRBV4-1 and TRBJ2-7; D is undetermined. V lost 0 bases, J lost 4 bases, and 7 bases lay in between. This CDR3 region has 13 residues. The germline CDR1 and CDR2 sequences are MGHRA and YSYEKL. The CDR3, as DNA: TGCGCCAGCAGCCAAGAAGTGGGTTACGAGCAGTACTTC. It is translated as CASSQEVGYEQYF.

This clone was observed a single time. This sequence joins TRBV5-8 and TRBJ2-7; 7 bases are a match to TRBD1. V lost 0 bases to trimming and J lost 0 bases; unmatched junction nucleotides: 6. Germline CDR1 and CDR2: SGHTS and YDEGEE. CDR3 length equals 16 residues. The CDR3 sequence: CASSLAGTESSYEQYF. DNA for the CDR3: TGTGCCAGCAGCTTGGCCGGGACAGAGAGCTCCTACGAGCAGTACTTC.

CDR3 protein: CASSVSPSTNQPQHF. In DNA form, the CDR3 reads TGTGCCAGCAGCGTATCCCCCTCGACTAATCAGCCCCAGCATTTT. The V and J genes are TRBV9 and TRBJ1-5; the D is unclear. The germline V and J ends were trimmed by 1 base and 4 bases, with 12 bases remaining between them. The CDR3 covers 15 residues. The germline gives CDR1 SGDLS, CDR2 YYNGEE.

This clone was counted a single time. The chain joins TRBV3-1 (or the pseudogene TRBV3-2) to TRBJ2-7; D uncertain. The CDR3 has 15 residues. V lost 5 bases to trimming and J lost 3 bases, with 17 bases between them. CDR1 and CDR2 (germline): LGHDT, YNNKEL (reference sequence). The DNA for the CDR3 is TGTGCCAGCAGCAGAGCGCGTGGTTTCAACTACGAGCAGTACTTC. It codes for CASSRARGFNYEQYF.

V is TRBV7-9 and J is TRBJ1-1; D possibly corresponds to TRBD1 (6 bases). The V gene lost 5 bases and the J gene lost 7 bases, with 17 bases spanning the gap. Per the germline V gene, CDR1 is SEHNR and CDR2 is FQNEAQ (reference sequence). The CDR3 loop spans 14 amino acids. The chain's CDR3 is CASSPRDGQIEAFF. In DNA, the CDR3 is TGTGCCAGCAGCCCGCGAGACGGACAGATTGAAGCTTTCTTT.